Each of the 20 T cell receptor beta chains below was sequenced from the same sample in a study of cytomegalovirus exposure and HLA in healthy donors. PCR used 60 Vbeta primers and 13 Jbeta primers. Assay: immunoSEQ multiplex PCR; the TCRdb copy retains only in-frame clones and omits some. This table lists over 120,000 clones. The specimen was PBMCs. These receptors were collected from a male donor in good health and CMV-seronegative.

The V and J genes are TRBV30 and TRBJ1-5; D remains unclear. This CDR3 spans 17 amino acids. CDR1 GTSNPN and CDR2 SVGIG come from the germline V gene (reference sequence). Trimming left V 0 bases short and J 1 base short, with 16 bases between. The CDR3 DNA reads TGTGCCTGGAGTGTAGCCCGGACTACCGGGAGCAATCAGCCCCAGCATTTT. Protein sequence: CAWSVARTTGSNQPQHF. Full variable domain (outside the CDR3, taken from reference TRBV30 and TRBJ1-5): SQTIHQWPATLVQPVGSPLSLECTVEGTSNPNLYWYRQAAGRGLQLLFYSVGIGQISSEVPQNLSASRPQDRQFILSSKKLLLSDSGFYLCAWSVARTTGSNQPQHFGDGTRLSIL.

This chain's CDR3 is CASTTGGGTQYF. CDR3 sequence (DNA): TGTGCCAGCACCACGGGAGGGGGGACCCAGTACTTC. The chain recombines TRBV6-6 with TRBJ2-5; TRBD2 aligns across 8 bases. This CDR3 is built from 12 residues. V trimming: 7 bases; J trimming: 7 bases; junction bases outside the gene matches: 5. CDR1 MNHNY and CDR2 SVGAGI come from the germline V gene (reference sequence).

CDR3 amino acids: CASSDTAHGYTF. The CDR3 coding sequence is TGCGCCAGCAGTGACACAGCCCATGGCTACACCTTC. The V gene is TRBV10-2, the J gene TRBJ1-2; D unresolved. The V end was cut by 3 bases, the J end by 6 bases, with 8 bases between. This CDR3 has 12 amino acids. CDR1 WSHSY and CDR2 SAAADI come from the germline V gene.

The rearrangement uses TRBV4-3 and TRBJ2-1; TRBD1 aligns across 9 bases. V lost 4 bases and J lost 10; bases outside the gene matches: 11. CDR3 size: 15 residues. CDR1 is LGHNA, CDR2 YSLEER, per germline. In nucleotides, the CDR3 is TGCGCCAGCAGCCCCCCGGGACAGGGAAATAGGGAGCAGTTCTTC. Translation: CASSPPGQGNREQFF.

The chain links TRBV5-8 to TRBJ2-7, with a weak D call TRBD1 (6 bases). The V and J ends lost 0 bases and 6 bases respectively, with 7 bases between them. CDR3 length: 12 residues. CDR1 and CDR2 (germline): SGHTS, YDEGEE. The CDR3 is CASSLGGREQYF. For the CDR3, the DNA is TGTGCCAGCAGCTTGGGGGGGCGCGAGCAGTACTTC.

The chain carries TRBV30 and TRBJ1-2, with 8 bases aligning to TRBD1. Germline lookup yields CDR1 GTSNPN and CDR2 SVGIG (reference sequence). This CDR3 region has 13 residues. The V gene end was trimmed by 3 bases and the J gene end by 4 bases; junction bases not matched to a gene: 4. The DNA of the CDR3 is TGTGCCTGGAGCCGGACAGGGCCCTATGGCTACACCTTC. Its protein product is CAWSRTGPYGYTF.

V usage is TRBV18 and J usage is TRBJ2-2, with 7 nucleotides matching TRBD1. The CDR3 totals 16 residues. Germline V gives CDR1 KGHSH, CDR2 LQKENI. The V and J ends lost 2 bases and 3 bases, in that order; junction bases with no gene match: 6. CDR3 DNA: TGTGCCAGCTCACCAAGAGGGGGCGCAGACACCGGGGAGCTGTTTTTT. Translation gives CASSPRGGADTGELFF.

This chain links TRBV19 with TRBJ1-6, with TRBD1 matching 8 bases. The germline V gene has CDR1 LNHDA and CDR2 SQIVND (reference sequence). This CDR3 comprises 14 residues. The V and J ends lost 5 bases and 10 bases, in that order; junction bases with no gene match: 7. CDR3 amino acids: CASSDRGGESPLHF. DNA of the CDR3: TGTGCCAGTAGTGACAGGGGTGGGGAATCACCCCTCCACTTT. Looking up the rest from reference TRBV19 and TRBJ1-6 gives the full variable domain: DGGITQSPKYLFRKEGQNVTLSCEQNLNHDAMYWYRQDPGQGLRLIYYSQIVNDFQKGDIAEGYSVSREKKESFPLTVTSAQKNPTAFYLCASSDRGGESPLHFGNGTRLTVT.

The V and J genes are TRBV5-8 and TRBJ1-2, with D hard to call. CDR1 is SGHTS, CDR2 YDEGEE, per germline. Trimming shortened V by 4 bases and J by 4 bases, and 23 bases separated the two germline ends. CDR3 length: 17 amino acids. The CDR3 coding sequence is TGTGCCAGCAGCACCGGACTTCCGTTAACACTTGTCTATGGCTACACCTTC. Translated: CASSTGLPLTLVYGYTF.

The V call is TRBV5-6, the J call TRBJ1-2; perhaps TRBD1 as D (5 bases). The germline V gene has CDR1 SGHDT and CDR2 YYEEEE. The CDR3 sequence is 13 residues long. V was cut by 1 base and J by 14 bases, with 18 bases left in between. The CDR3 coding sequence is TGTGCCAGCAGCTTGTTGGAGGGGCCCGGTCCAACCTTC. Its translation is CASSLLEGPGPTF.

V gene TRBV10-2 combines with J gene TRBJ2-1; 10 nucleotides agree with TRBD2. Unmatched junction bases numbered 10, after V lost 6 bases and J lost 8 bases. CDR3 size: 15 residues. Germline CDR1 WSHSY, CDR2 SAAADI. The CDR3 loop reads CASSGLAGVADEQFF. As DNA, the CDR3 is TGCGCCAGCAGCGGGCTAGCGGGAGTTGCTGATGAGCAGTTCTTC.

The rearrangement uses TRBV29-1 and TRBJ1-2; D uncertain. Looked up from germline, CDR1 is SQVTM and CDR2 is ANQGSEA. This CDR3 has 11 residues. V was pared by 3 bases and J by 8 bases, with 10 bases between. The CDR3 DNA is TGCAGCGTTGATTCCAGGTACGGCTACACCTTC. It is translated as CSVDSRYGYTF.

The chain recombines TRBV7-9 with TRBJ1-2, with 11 nucleotides matching TRBD1. The CDR3 is 18 residues long. From germline, CDR1 is SEHNR and CDR2 FQNEAQ (reference sequence). V was clipped by 2 bases and J by 5 bases; unmatched bases: 13. CDR3 DNA sequence: TGTGCCAGCAGCTTATCTGTGGGGACAGGGGGTAAGGGTTATGGCTACACCTTC. It codes for CASSLSVGTGGKGYGYTF.

The J gene is TRBJ1-5, the V gene TRBV19; D is unresolved. The germline CDR1 and CDR2 sequences are LNHDA and SQIVND (reference sequence). The CDR3 spans 13 residues. Trimming cost V 7 bases and J 9 bases, with 16 bases left between them. Written as DNA, the CDR3 is TGTGCCAGTACCATGGGCCGTCGGGGGCCCCAGCATTTT. The encoded protein is CASTMGRRGPQHF.

The chain has TRBV6-5 and TRBJ2-5, with D tentatively TRBD2 (6 bases). Germline V gene sequence: CDR1 MNHEY, CDR2 SVGAGI. V shed 7 bases and J shed 4 bases, with 16 bases lying between them. CDR3 length: 14 residues. DNA of the CDR3: TGTGCCAGCACGCAAATGGGGGGAAGAGAGACCCAGTACTTC. Translated, it gives CASTQMGGRETQYF.

This chain joins TRBV27 and TRBJ2-3; D not resolved. The germline gives CDR1 MNHEY, CDR2 SMNVEV (reference sequence). V was shortened by 8 bases and J by 6 bases, with 12 bases between the two germline ends. This CDR3 region has 12 residues. The CDR3 here is CASAQDTDTQYF. As DNA, the CDR3 is TGTGCCAGCGCCCAAGACACGGATACGCAGTATTTT.

The chain recombines TRBV30 with TRBJ2-5, with 14 positions matching TRBD2. Germline assignment: CDR1 GTSNPN and CDR2 SVGIG (reference sequence). CDR3 length equals 14 residues. V gave up 6 bases and J gave up 3 bases; unmatched junction bases: 3. CDR3 nucleotide sequence: TGTGCCTGCGGACTAGCGGGAGGCGAAGAGACCCAGTACTTC. Encoded protein: CACGLAGGEETQYF. Drawing the rest from reference TRBV30 and TRBJ2-5, the complete variable domain is SQTIHQWPATLVQPVGSPLSLECTVEGTSNPNLYWYRQAAGRGLQLLFYSVGIGQISSEVPQNLSASRPQDRQFILSSKKLLLSDSGFYLCACGLAGGEETQYFGPGTRLLVL.

This sequence joins TRBV14 and TRBJ1-2; D gene uncertain. The CDR3 extends over 15 amino acids. Germline CDR1 and CDR2: SGHDN and FVKESK. V shed 0 bases and J shed 8 bases, with 16 bases lying between them. The CDR3 loop is CASSQDLSGNQGYTF. CDR3 DNA: TGTGCCAGCAGCCAAGATCTATCAGGAAACCAAGGCTACACCTTC.

This sequence joins TRBV7-2 and TRBJ2-2; D uncertain. The germline V gene has CDR1 SGHTA and CDR2 FQGNSA. This CDR3 spans 16 amino acids. The V gene lost 5 bases and the J gene lost 2 bases, with 15 bases spanning the gap. CDR3 nucleotide sequence: TGTGCCAGCAGCCCCATTCCGTCGGTTAACACCGGGGAGCTGTTTTTT. This gives the protein CASSPIPSVNTGELFF.

The chain employs TRBV18 and TRBJ2-7; 8 nucleotides agree with TRBD1. In germline, CDR1 is KGHSH, CDR2 LQKENI. Trimming cost V 3 bases and J 3 bases; bases outside gene matches: 4. This CDR3 is 14 amino acids long. The CDR3 spells CASSPGQAFYEQYF. The CDR3 DNA sequence: TGTGCCAGCTCACCGGGACAGGCCTTCTACGAGCAGTACTTC.